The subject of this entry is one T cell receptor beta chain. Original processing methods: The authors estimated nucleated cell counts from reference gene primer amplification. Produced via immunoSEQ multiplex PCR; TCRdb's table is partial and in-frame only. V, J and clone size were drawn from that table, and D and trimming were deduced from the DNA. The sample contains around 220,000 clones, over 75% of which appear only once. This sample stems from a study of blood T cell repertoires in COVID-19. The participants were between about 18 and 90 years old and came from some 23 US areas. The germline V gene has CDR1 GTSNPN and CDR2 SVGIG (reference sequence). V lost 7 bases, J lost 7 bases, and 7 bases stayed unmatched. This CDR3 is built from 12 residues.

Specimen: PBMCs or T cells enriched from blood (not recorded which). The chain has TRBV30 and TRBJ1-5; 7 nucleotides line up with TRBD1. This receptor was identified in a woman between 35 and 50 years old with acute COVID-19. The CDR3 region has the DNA TGTGCCTCCGGGACAGCGTTCCAGCCCCAGCATTTT. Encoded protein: CASGTAFQPQHF. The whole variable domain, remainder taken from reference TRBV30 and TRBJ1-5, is SQTIHQWPATLVQPVGSPLSLECTVEGTSNPNLYWYRQAAGRGLQLLFYSVGIGQISSEVPQNLSASRPQDRQFILSSKKLLLSDSGFYLCASGTAFQPQHFGDGTRLSIL.